Listed below are T cell receptor beta chains from one sample, sequenced in a study of cytomegalovirus exposure and HLA in healthy donors. Data came from immunoSEQ multiplex PCR; TCRdb stores just in-frame clones and leaves some out. This table holds more than 45,000 clones, around three quarters found once. Sequencing was carried out using PBMCs. Every receptor here comes from a woman in her sixties in good health and CMV-seropositive. The CDR3 runs from the conserved cysteine through the conserved F or W. A D gene is named only where the DNA matches it firmly. Expanded clones get a size class; other rows say once, few or many, or leave the size out.

d_call,clone_size,cdr3_length,v_call,j_call,cdr3_nt,cdr3_aa
TRBD1,.,13,TRBV5-5,TRBJ2-1,TGTGCCAGCAGCCAACAGGGGCAGAATGAGCAGTTCTTC,CASSQQGQNEQFF
.,few,17,TRBV10-3,TRBJ1-5,TGTGCCATCAGTGAGGGGACGGGAGGGGTCGGAGATCAGCCCCAGCATTTT,CAISEGTGGVGDQPQHF
.,.,14,TRBV6-5,TRBJ1-4,TGTGCCAGCAGTTACTCCGGAGAACATGAAAAACTGTTTTTT,CASSYSGEHEKLFF
.,.,12,TRBV2,TRBJ2-5,TGTGCCAGTCGGAGACAGCAAGAGACCCAGTACTTC,CASRRQQETQYF
TRBD1,.,14,TRBV6-1,TRBJ1-2,TGTGCCAGCCAAACCGGACAGGATGGGGATGGCTACACCTTC,CASQTGQDGDGYTF
TRBD1,few,15,TRBV7-2,TRBJ1-2,TGTGCCAGCAGCTCCTCCAGGGGGACTAACTATGGCTACACCTTC,CASSSSRGTNYGYTF
.,few,13,TRBV25-1,TRBJ1-1,TGTGCCAGCAAGAGACAGATGAACACTGAAGCTTTCTTT,CASKRQMNTEAFF
TRBD1,few,16,TRBV5-1,TRBJ2-5,TGCGCCAGCAGCTCGATCCCTCCGGGACAGGGCGAGACCCAGTACTTC,CASSSIPPGQGETQYF
TRBD1,.,13,TRBV10-3,TRBJ1-1,TGTGCCATCAGTACACAGGGGGACACTGAAGCTTTCTTT,CAISTQGDTEAFF
.,few,15,TRBV4-1,TRBJ2-7,TGCGCCAGCAGCCAAGATCTTACGGGGATCTACGAGCAGTACTTC,CASSQDLTGIYEQYF
TRBD1,.,14,TRBV6-4,TRBJ1-2,TGTGCCAGCAGTGTCTGGCAGGGGGCGGGCGGCTACACCTTC,CASSVWQGAGGYTF
.,few,11,TRBV6-4,TRBJ1-2,TGTGCCAGCAGTGTGGGGCCGCGCTACACCTTC,CASSVGPRYTF
.,few,13,TRBV27,TRBJ1-2,TGTGCCAGCAGTCTACAGCCGAACTATGGCTACACCTTC,CASSLQPNYGYTF
.,few,15,TRBV6-6,TRBJ2-4,TGTGCCAGCAGCTCACAGGGTCTAACCAAAAACATTCAGTACTTC,CASSSQGLTKNIQYF
TRBD1,.,16,TRBV29-1,TRBJ1-2,TGCAGCGTTGAAGATGAAGGGACAGGAGATAACTATGGCTACACCTTC,CSVEDEGTGDNYGYTF
TRBD1,few,14,TRBV9,TRBJ2-7,TGTGCCAGCAGCGCTAGGGACAGCTCCTACGAGCAGTACTTC,CASSARDSSYEQYF
.,once,11,TRBV11-2,TRBJ2-7,TGTGCCAGCAGCTTATACACCCAAACAGGCTTC,CASSLYTQTGF
TRBD2,once,16,TRBV7-6,TRBJ2-3,TGTGCCAGCAGCCGGCTAGCGGGGACCGGCACAGATACGCAGTATTTT,CASSRLAGTGTDTQYF
.,.,13,TRBV9,TRBJ1-1,TGTGCCAGCAGTTTTGGACAGAACACTGAAGCTTTCTTT,CASSFGQNTEAFF
.,.,17,TRBV5-1,TRBJ1-3,TGCGCCAGCAGCCGGGAGGGACCCGATTCCTCTGGAAACACCATATATTTT,CASSREGPDSSGNTIYF
.,.,15,TRBV7-2,TRBJ2-7,TGTGCCAGCAGCCCGACCCCGGGGATACCCTACGAGCAGTACTTC,CASSPTPGIPYEQYF
.,.,14,TRBV4-3,TRBJ1-4,TGCGCCAGCAGCCAGACAGGACTTAATGAAAAACTGTTTTTT,CASSQTGLNEKLFF
.,.,15,TRBV4-3,TRBJ1-5,TGCGCCAGCAGCCAGGATGCAGGGGTCACTCAGCCCCAGCATTTT,CASSQDAGVTQPQHF
.,.,15,TRBV7-9,TRBJ2-7,TGTTCCAGCAGCTTCGTTTCGGGGAGGTCCTACGAGCAGTACTTC,CSSSFVSGRSYEQYF
.,.,13,TRBV6-1,TRBJ1-2,TGTGCCAGCAGTGTAAGGGAGCACTATGGCTACACCTTC,CASSVREHYGYTF
TRBD1,.,12,TRBV18,TRBJ1-2,TGTGCCAGCTCAACAGGGGCACGAGGCTACACCTTC,CASSTGARGYTF
TRBD1,.,12,TRBV6-5,TRBJ2-4,TGTGCCAGCACCAATGACCGGGACAGGGTGTACTTC,CASTNDRDRVYF
.,.,13,TRBV6-5,TRBJ1-2,TGTGCCAGCAGTTACAGGGAGGATGGTGGCTACACCTTC,CASSYREDGGYTF
.,.,12,TRBV5-6,TRBJ1-2,TGTGCCAGCAGCATCAGGGACTATGGCTACACCTTC,CASSIRDYGYTF
TRBD1,.,12,TRBV2,TRBJ1-2,TGTGCCAGCAGAGACAGGGGGGATGGCTACACCTTC,CASRDRGDGYTF
TRBD1,.,15,TRBV13,TRBJ2-1,TGTGCCAGCAGCGTCACCGGGACAGGGCGCAATGAGCAGTTCTTC,CASSVTGTGRNEQFF
.,.,10,TRBV18,TRBJ2-3,TGTGCCAGCGGGCCAGATACGCAGTATTTT,CASGPDTQYF
.,.,15,TRBV7-2,TRBJ1-2,TGTGCCAGCAGCCTCACAGTAAGACAGAGCTATGGCTACACCTTC,CASSLTVRQSYGYTF
.,medium-sized,11,TRBV2,TRBJ1-1,TGTGCCAGCCTTTGGGCCGCTGAAGCTTTCTTT,CASLWAAEAFF
.,.,15,TRBV2,TRBJ1-3,TGTGCCAGCAGTGAAGCGTCGGGAGTTGGAAACACCATATATTTT,CASSEASGVGNTIYF
.,few,13,TRBV10-3,TRBJ1-1,TGTGCCATCAGTGAGACAGGGTCGGCTGAAGCTTTCTTT,CAISETGSAEAFF
.,.,13,TRBV6-1,TRBJ2-4,TGTGCCAGCGCCCTAGACTTAAAAAACATTCAGTACTTC,CASALDLKNIQYF
.,.,13,TRBV27,TRBJ1-2,TGTGCCAGCAGTTTTACAGGACAAGGGCGATACACCTTC,CASSFTGQGRYTF
.,.,13,TRBV7-8,TRBJ2-7,TGTGCTAGCAGGTTGGAGCCGGCCTACGAGCAGTACTTC,CASRLEPAYEQYF
.,few,14,TRBV2,TRBJ2-7,TGTGCCAGCAGTGAATTGCGGGGGCACCACGAGCAGTACTTC,CASSELRGHHEQYF
.,.,16,TRBV4-2,TRBJ2-7,TGTGCCAGCAGCCAAGATCCTGCGTCTAGCGTTGACGAGCAGTACTTC,CASSQDPASSVDEQYF
TRBD1,.,14,TRBV6-5,TRBJ2-2,TGTGCCAGCAGCCCCGGGACAGGGGGCGGGGAGCTGTTTTTT,CASSPGTGGGELFF
.,.,14,TRBV5-6,TRBJ1-1,TGTGCCAGCAGTAAGAACAGGGCGAACACTGAAGCTTTCTTT,CASSKNRANTEAFF
.,.,10,TRBV7-6,TRBJ2-1,TGTGCCAGTGGCGGAGACGCCGGGTTCTTC,CASGGDAGFF
TRBD1,.,14,TRBV5-4,TRBJ1-2,TGTGCCAGCAGCTCCGACAGGGGTCTCTATGGCTACACCTTC,CASSSDRGLYGYTF
.,.,14,TRBV7-9,TRBJ1-4,TGTGCCAGCAGCCCCCACGGGGACTCTGAAAAACTGTTTTTT,CASSPHGDSEKLFF
TRBD1,.,16,TRBV27,TRBJ1-1,TGTGCCAGCAGTCAAATCCGGACAGGGCTGAACACTGAAGCTTTCTTT,CASSQIRTGLNTEAFF
TRBD1,.,15,TRBV11-2,TRBJ1-2,TGTGCCAGCAGCTTACGGACAGGGGGCGAGGGAGGCTACACCTTC,CASSLRTGGEGGYTF
TRBD1,once,20,TRBV14,TRBJ1-2,TGTGCCAGCAGCCAAGTTAAGTTCCAGGACAGGGTGTTTCGGAACTATGGCTACACCTTC,CASSQVKFQDRVFRNYGYTF
.,.,15,TRBV7-2,TRBJ2-2,TGTGCCAGCAGCTTAGCTGGTGCGGGAATCGGGGAGCTGTTTTTT,CASSLAGAGIGELFF
.,.,15,TRBV5-1,TRBJ1-2,TGCGCCAGCAGCTTGGATCCCAGGGGAGACTATGGCTACACCTTC,CASSLDPRGDYGYTF
TRBD1,.,17,TRBV2,TRBJ2-3,TGTGCCAGCAGTGAAGAATCCGGGACAGCTAGCACAGATACGCAGTATTTT,CASSEESGTASTDTQYF